This TCR beta chain originates from a study of cytomegalovirus exposure and HLA in healthy donors. Points from the study as a whole: Rare sequences made up most TCRs, while some public TCRs were found in many donors.

This clone occurred once. What it binds is not known. PCR amplification relied on 60 Vbeta primers (plus 13 Jbeta primers). Assay: immunoSEQ multiplex PCR; the TCRdb copy retains only in-frame clones and omits some. The sample yields approximately 160,000 clones, 70% to 90% seen once. This sequence was found in a woman aged 18-30 years in good health and CMV-seronegative. The specimen was PBMCs.

The CDR3 protein is CASSSDLGGAYEQFF. The CDR3 DNA reads TGTGCCAGCAGCTCAGATCTCGGGGGGGCATATGAGCAGTTCTTC. This chain connects TRBV7-9 to TRBJ2-1, with 8 bases that match TRBD2. This CDR3 region has 15 residues. Germline loops: CDR1 SEHNR, CDR2 FQNEAQ (reference sequence). V trimming: 4 bases; J trimming: 8 bases; junction bases outside the gene matches: 10.